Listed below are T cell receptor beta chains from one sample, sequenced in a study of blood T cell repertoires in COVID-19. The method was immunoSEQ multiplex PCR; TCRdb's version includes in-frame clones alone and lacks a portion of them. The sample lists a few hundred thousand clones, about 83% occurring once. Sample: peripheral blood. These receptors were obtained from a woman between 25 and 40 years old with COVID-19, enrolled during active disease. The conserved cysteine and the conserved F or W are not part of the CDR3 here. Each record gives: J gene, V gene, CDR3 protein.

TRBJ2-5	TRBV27	ASSFGPGRAGETQY
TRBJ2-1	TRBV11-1	ASKGSGRYNEQF
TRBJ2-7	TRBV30	AWSVGHEYEQY
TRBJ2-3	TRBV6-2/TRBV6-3	ASSYDSRVRVASTDTQY
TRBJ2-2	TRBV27	ASSFSPRGTGELF
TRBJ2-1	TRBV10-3	AITRQSSNEQF
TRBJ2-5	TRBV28	ASSFGGIQETQY
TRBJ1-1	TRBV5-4	ASSRGSNTEAF
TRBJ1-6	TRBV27	ASSTGTGTVTYNSPLH
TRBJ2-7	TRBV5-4	ASSLGVADSYEQY
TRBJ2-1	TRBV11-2	ASSRLAGGGNEQF
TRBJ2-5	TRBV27	ASSLSRYQETQY
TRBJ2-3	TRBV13	ASSLSGLAGETDTQY
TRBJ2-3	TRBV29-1	SVEQGAKDTQY
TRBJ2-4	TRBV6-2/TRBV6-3	ASSYGRVGQNIQY
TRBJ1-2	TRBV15	ATSRTPVGSGQEGYT
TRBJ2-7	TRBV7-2	ASSFRQGVPYEQY
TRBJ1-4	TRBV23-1	ASSRHRGREKLF
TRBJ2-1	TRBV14	ASSQAGGSNEQF
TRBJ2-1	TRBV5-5	ASSFPETYGNEQF
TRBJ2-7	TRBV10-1	AAFSGGPEEQY
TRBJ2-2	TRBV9	ASSETSGMGTGELF
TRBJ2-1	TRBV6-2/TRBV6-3	ASSRDTLYNEQF
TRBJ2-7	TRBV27	ASRDRAYEQY
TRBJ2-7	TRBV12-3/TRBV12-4	ASSSLSGTEQY
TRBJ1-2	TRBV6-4	ASRPSGGAWGYT
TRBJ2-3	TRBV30	AWSGPRDRGLDTQY
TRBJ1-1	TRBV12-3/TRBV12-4	ASSFRVNTEAF
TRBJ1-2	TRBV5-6	ASSWGGNGYT
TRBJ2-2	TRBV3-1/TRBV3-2	ASSGLAGGRHTGELF
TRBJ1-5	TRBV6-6	ASSPYDQPQH
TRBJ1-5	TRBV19	ASSTQGGGNQPQH
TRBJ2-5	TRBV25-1	ASSEPTGGGETQY
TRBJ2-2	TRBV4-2	ASSPSMITGELF
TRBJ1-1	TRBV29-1	SAYSGTDLEAF
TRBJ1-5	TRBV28	ASSPPSQPQH
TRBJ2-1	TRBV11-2	ASSRRDRDGEQF
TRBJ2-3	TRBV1	TSSQARFGAGGTDTQY
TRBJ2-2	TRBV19	AEEGGNTGELF
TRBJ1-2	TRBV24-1	ATSGVGHYGYT
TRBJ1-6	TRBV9	ASSVERGPLH
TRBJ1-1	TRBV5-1	ASSLEGQGTTEAF
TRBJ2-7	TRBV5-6	ASSPGGVYEQY
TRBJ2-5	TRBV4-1	ASSHHSDREETQY
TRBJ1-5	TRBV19	ASRGGNQPQH
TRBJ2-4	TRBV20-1	SASWGQALRSAKNIQY
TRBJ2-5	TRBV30	AWSVLGVASGQETQY
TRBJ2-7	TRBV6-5	ASGAAYEQY
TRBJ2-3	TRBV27	ASSSPGQGQDTQY